This T cell receptor (beta chain) stems from a study of patients and donors after allogeneic stem cell transplantation. Trimming took off 3 bases at V and 9 bases at J, with 18 bases between the two ends. The germline V gene encodes CDR1 SNHLY and CDR2 FYNNEI. The CDR3 is made up of 16 amino acids. TCRdb itself ran the RT-PCR reads through MiXCR, one entry per CDR3 protein. The sample includes 150,000 to 200,000 distinct CDR3 sequences, less than 45% seen only once; the top ten take around 35%. The chain links TRBV2 to TRBJ1-6; no firm D call. This clonotype was sampled from a human donor who was either an allogeneic HSCT recipient or a stem cell or donor lymphocyte infusion donor (not recorded which). It is not recorded whose cells these are; they may come from a transplant donor. Source material: blood, either unsorted or a sorted T cell fraction (not recorded which). CDR3 nucleotide sequence: TGTGCCAGCAGTGACGGAGACCCCCGGTGGATTTCACCCCTCCACTTT. It is translated as CASSDGDPRWISPLHF. Looking up the rest from reference TRBV2 and TRBJ1-6 gives the full variable domain: EPEVTQTPSHQVTQMGQEVILRCVPISNHLYFYWYRQILGQKVEFLVSFYNNEISEKSEIFDDQFSVERPDGSNFTLKIRSTKLEDSAMYFCASSDGDPRWISPLHFGNGTRLTVT.